This T cell receptor (beta chain) stems from a study of CD8+ T cells in alopecia areata. Treatment: oral pan-JAK inhibitor, 5-10 mg twice daily. As the sequencing template, cDNA was produced by extracting RNA and reverse transcribing it. The assay was immunoSEQ multiplex PCR, and TCRdb's table has in-frame clones only and misses some. Of approximately 210,000 clones listed, under 80% are singletons. Trimming took off 0 bases at V and 7 bases at J, with 12 bases between the two ends. Germline CDR1 and CDR2: GTSNPN and SVGIG (reference sequence). This CDR3 region has 13 residues. The TCR comes from a human donor with alopecia areata. Sample: CD4+ T cells sorted from blood, taken around week 49, from a patient treated with tofacitinib. The chain has TRBV30 and TRBJ1-2; D is undetermined. As DNA, the CDR3 is TGTGCCTGGAGTGTAACTACACGCGGTGGCTACACCTTC. It is translated as CAWSVTTRGGYTF.